Sequencing of this T cell receptor beta chain was carried out in a study of CD8+ T cells in alopecia areata. Study-wide results and limits: TCR sharing was clearer in mice than between patients, perhaps partly owing to patient HLA diversity. An increase in clonality over normal scalp was evident in lesional scalp, especially alopecia totalis/universalis.

RNA extraction was followed by reverse transcription into cDNA, which acted as the sequencing template. Measured with immunoSEQ multiplex PCR; TCRdb has only the in-frame clones, and not every one. Of roughly 150,000 clones listed, approximately 56% are singletons. PBMCs yielded sorted CD4+ and CD8+ T cells. CDR1 SQVTM and CDR2 ANQGSEA come from the germline V gene. The CDR3 length is 13 residues. Trimming removed 5 bases from V and 0 bases from J, with 11 bases in between. A few counts support this clone. Its antigen is undetermined. Source material: CD8+ T cells sorted from blood. The genes are TRBV29-1 and TRBJ2-7, with D possibly matching TRBD2 (5 bases). The TCR originated in a human donor in good health. This chain's CDR3 is CSVFGGPSYEQYF. The CDR3 DNA reads TGCAGCGTTTTTGGCGGGCCCTCCTACGAGCAGTACTTC.